This record concerns one T cell receptor (beta chain) sequence. Germline is not matched at one junction end, which may reflect a read error. Germline V lookup: CDR1 MNHGY, CDR2 SVAAGI. This CDR3 has 13 residues. This sample is drawn from a study of prognosis after radiotherapy for stage I lung cancer. It was by two-round multiplex PCR that TCR beta CDR3 was amplified from genomic DNA. Gene-specific primers for each TRBV and TRBJ gene drove first-round PCR. TCRdb fed the multiplex PCR reads into MiXCR, producing one record per CDR3 protein. The table shows 10,000 to 15,000 distinct CDR3 sequences, with about 40% occurring only once.

This rearrangement joins TRBV6-9 to TRBJ1-2, with TRBD1 identical over 7 bases. The TCR sequence derives from a donor over 45 with non-small cell lung cancer. The sample consisted of PBMCs, taken before or after stereotactic body radiation therapy (not recorded which). In nucleotides, the CDR3 is TGTGCCGGCAGTTCTACCGGACAGGTCGGCTACACCTTC. Its protein is CAGSSTGQVGYTF.